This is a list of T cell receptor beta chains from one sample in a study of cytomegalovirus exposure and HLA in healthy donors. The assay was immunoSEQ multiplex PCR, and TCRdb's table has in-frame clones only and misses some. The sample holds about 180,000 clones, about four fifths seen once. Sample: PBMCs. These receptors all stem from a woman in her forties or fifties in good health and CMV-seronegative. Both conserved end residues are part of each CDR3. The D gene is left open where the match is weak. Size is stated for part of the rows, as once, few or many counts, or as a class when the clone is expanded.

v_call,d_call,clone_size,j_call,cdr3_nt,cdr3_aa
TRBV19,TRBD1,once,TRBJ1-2,TGTGCCAGTAGCCCTACAGGGGGCGGCTATGGCTACACCTTC,CASSPTGGGYGYTF
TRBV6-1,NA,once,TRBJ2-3,TGTGCCAGCAGTACACTAGGTTCTTGGGCAGATACGCAGTATTTT,CASSTLGSWADTQYF
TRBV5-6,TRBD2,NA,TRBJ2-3,TGTGCCAGCAGCAGGCGGGAGGGCACAGATACGCAGTATTTT,CASSRREGTDTQYF
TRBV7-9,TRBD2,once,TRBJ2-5,TGTGCCAGCAGCTTTTCCGGGGGGACAGAGACCCAGTACTTC,CASSFSGGTETQYF
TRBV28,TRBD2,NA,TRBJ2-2,TGTGCCAGCACGTACCAGGGAGGGACCGGGGAGCTGTTTTTT,CASTYQGGTGELFF
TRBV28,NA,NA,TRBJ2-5,TGTGCCAGCAGTTCACAGATCCAAGAGACCCAGTACTTC,CASSSQIQETQYF
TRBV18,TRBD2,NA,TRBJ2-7,TGTGCCAGCTCACCTCCGCGGGAGCCCTACGAGCAGTACTTC,CASSPPREPYEQYF
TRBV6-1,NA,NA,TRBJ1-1,TGTGCCAGCATCTACACAACGGCGGTCGACACTGAAGCTTTCTTT,CASIYTTAVDTEAFF
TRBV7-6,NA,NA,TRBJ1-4,TGTGCCAGCAGCCCCTGGCATGCCGAGGATGAAAAACTGTTTTTT,CASSPWHAEDEKLFF
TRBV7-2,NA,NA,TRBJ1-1,TGTGCCAGCAGCCCATTTCAGGGAAACACTGAAGCTTTCTTT,CASSPFQGNTEAFF
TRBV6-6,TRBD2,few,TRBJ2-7,TGTGCCAGCAGCAACCTAGCGGGACTCGGTACCGAGCAGTACTTC,CASSNLAGLGTEQYF
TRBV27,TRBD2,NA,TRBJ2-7,TGTGCCAGCAGTTCTAGACTAGCGGGAGGTTCCTACGAGCAGTACTTC,CASSSRLAGGSYEQYF
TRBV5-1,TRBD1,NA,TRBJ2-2,TGCGCCAGCAGCTTACAGGGGGCGGCCGGGGAGCTGTTTTTT,CASSLQGAAGELFF
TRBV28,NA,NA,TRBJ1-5,TGTGCCAGCAGTGTCCCCGGGATGGGGCAGCCCCAGCATTTT,CASSVPGMGQPQHF
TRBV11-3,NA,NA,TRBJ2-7,TGTGCCAGCAGCTTAGAGGCCCACTACGAGCAGTACTTC,CASSLEAHYEQYF
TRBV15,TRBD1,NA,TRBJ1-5,TGTGCCACCGCTGGACAGGGGGGTCAGCCCCAGCATTTT,CATAGQGGQPQHF
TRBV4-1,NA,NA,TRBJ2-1,TGCGCCAGCAGCCCCGTGAACTTACTCAATGAGCAGTTCTTC,CASSPVNLLNEQFF
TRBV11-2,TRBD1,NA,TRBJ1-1,TGTGCCAGCAGCTTCGGGGACAGGCTCATGAACACTGAAGCTTTCTTT,CASSFGDRLMNTEAFF
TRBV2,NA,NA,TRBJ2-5,TGTGCCAGCAGTGAATTTCAGGGGCGGCCAGAGACCCAGTACTTC,CASSEFQGRPETQYF
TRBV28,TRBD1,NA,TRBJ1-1,TGTGCCAGCAGTTCACCGACAGGGATGAACACTGAAGCTTTCTTT,CASSSPTGMNTEAFF
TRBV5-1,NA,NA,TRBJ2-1,TGCGCCAGCAGCTCACAGGGACCTTACAATGAGCAGTTCTTC,CASSSQGPYNEQFF
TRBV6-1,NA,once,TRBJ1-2,TGTGCCAGCAGTGAAGCTGGGCAAAGCTATGGCTACACCTTC,CASSEAGQSYGYTF
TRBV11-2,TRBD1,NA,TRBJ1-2,TGTGCCAGCGCCCGAGGAGGGACAGGTGCCCTAAAGACCTTC,CASARGGTGALKTF
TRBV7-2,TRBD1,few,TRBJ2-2,TGTGCCAGCAGCCGTCGACAGGGCGGATCCGGGGAGCTGTTTTTT,CASSRRQGGSGELFF
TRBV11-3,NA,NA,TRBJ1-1,TGTGCCAGCAGCCCAGGATCCTGGTCAGAAGCTTTCTTT,CASSPGSWSEAFF
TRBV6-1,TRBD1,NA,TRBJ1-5,TGTGCCAGCAGTGTGGGGACAGGGTATCAGCCCCAGCATTTT,CASSVGTGYQPQHF
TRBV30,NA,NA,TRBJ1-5,TGTGCCTGGAGTCCGGGAGTGAGATATGGCAATCAGCCCCAGCATTTT,CAWSPGVRYGNQPQHF
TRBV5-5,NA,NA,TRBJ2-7,TGTGCCAGCAGACTCGTGGAGGGATCAGACGAGCAGTACTTC,CASRLVEGSDEQYF
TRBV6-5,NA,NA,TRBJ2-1,TGTGCCAGCGTCCGGAATGGACATCACAATGAGCAGTTCTTC,CASVRNGHHNEQFF
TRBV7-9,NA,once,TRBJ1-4,TGTGCCAGCAGCTTTAGCCCGGACAGTGAAAAACTGTTTTTT,CASSFSPDSEKLFF
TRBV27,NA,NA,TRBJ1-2,TGTGCCAGCAGTACGCAAAAACAGGGTCGCTCTGAATTCTATGGCTACACCTTC,CASSTQKQGRSEFYGYTF
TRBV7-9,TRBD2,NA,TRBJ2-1,TGTGCCAGCAGCCAGCTTTGGGGGGGGGCCTACAATGAGCAGTTCTTC,CASSQLWGGAYNEQFF
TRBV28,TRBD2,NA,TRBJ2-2,TGTGCCAGCAGGACTCCGGGACTATCGACCGGGGAGCTGTTTTTT,CASRTPGLSTGELFF
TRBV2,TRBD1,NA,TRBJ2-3,TGTGCCACCAAGGACAGGGCAGATACGCAGTATTTT,CATKDRADTQYF
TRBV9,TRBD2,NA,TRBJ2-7,TGTGCCAGCAGCATCCGAGCCTCAAGCGGGGGGAACGAGCAGTACTTC,CASSIRASSGGNEQYF
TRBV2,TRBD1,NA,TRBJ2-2,TGTGCCAGCAAGGACAGGGGGACCGGGGAGCTGTTTTTT,CASKDRGTGELFF
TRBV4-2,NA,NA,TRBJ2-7,TGTGCCAGCAGCCAAGAAGTGCAGGGGTACGTCGAGCAGTACTTC,CASSQEVQGYVEQYF
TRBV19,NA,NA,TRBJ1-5,TGTGCCAGTAGTATTCAGGTCACATATAGCAATCAGCCCCAGCATTTT,CASSIQVTYSNQPQHF
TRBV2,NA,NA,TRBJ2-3,TGTGCCAGCAGTGCTTGGCTAGTTTCAGATACGCAGTATTTT,CASSAWLVSDTQYF
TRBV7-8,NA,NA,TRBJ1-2,TGTGCCAGCAGCTATGCGCCGGGGGTTGACTATGGCTACACCTTC,CASSYAPGVDYGYTF
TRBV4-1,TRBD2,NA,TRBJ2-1,TGCGCCAGCAGCCCAGGCCGCCCTACTAGCGGGAGGTACAATGAGCAGTTCTTC,CASSPGRPTSGRYNEQFF
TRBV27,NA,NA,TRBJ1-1,TGTGCCAGCATTGGTGGGGCAAGTAGCACTGAAGCTTTCTTT,CASIGGASSTEAFF
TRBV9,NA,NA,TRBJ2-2,TGTGCCAGCAGCGTACAGGCTAGCGCTTCGAACACCGGGGAGCTGTTTTTT,CASSVQASASNTGELFF
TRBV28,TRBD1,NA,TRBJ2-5,TGTGCCAGCAGTCCCGGGACAGGGGGCGAGACCCAGTACTTC,CASSPGTGGETQYF
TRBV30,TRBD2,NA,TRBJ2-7,TGTGCCTGGAGGATATGGGGGGGGGATAGGTACGAGCAGTACTTC,CAWRIWGGDRYEQYF
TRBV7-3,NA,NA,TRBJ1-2,TGTGCCAGCAGCCAAACCGACAGGTCTGGCTACACCTTC,CASSQTDRSGYTF
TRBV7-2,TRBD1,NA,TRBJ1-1,TGTGCCAGCAGCCCGAGGGGGCTGAACACTGAAGCTTTCTTT,CASSPRGLNTEAFF
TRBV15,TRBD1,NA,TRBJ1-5,TGTGCCACCAGCGCGGGACAGGGCGGCAATCAGCCCCAGCATTTT,CATSAGQGGNQPQHF
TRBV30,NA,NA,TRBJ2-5,TGTGCCTGGAGTGAATGGACAAACCAAGAGACCCAGTACTTC,CAWSEWTNQETQYF
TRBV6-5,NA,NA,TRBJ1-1,TGTGCCAGCAGTTTAGGTGGGGCGCGAACTGAAGCTTTCTTT,CASSLGGARTEAFF
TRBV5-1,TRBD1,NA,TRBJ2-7,TGCGCCAGCAAAGCCGGGACAGGGGTCGACGAGCAGTACTTC,CASKAGTGVDEQYF
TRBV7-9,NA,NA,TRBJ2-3,TGTGCCAGCAGCTCATTCGGGCAGGGGGGAGGAAAGACAGATACGCAGTATTTT,CASSSFGQGGGKTDTQYF
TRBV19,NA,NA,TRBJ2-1,TGTGCCAGTAGTATAAGGGGGGAGGGAAACAATGAGCAGTTCTTC,CASSIRGEGNNEQFF
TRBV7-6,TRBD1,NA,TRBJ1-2,TGTGCCAGCACCAAGGACAGGGTCGGCTACACCTTC,CASTKDRVGYTF
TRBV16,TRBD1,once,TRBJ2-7,TGTGCCAGCAGCCCCGGGACAGGTATCTACGAGCAGTACTTC,CASSPGTGIYEQYF
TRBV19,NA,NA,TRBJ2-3,TGTGCCAGTAGTATAGAAGGCAGGGGAGGCACAGATACGCAGTATTTT,CASSIEGRGGTDTQYF
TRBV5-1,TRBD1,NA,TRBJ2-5,TGCGCCAGCAGCTTGGCCCCGGGACAGGGGGAAGAGACCCAGTACTTC,CASSLAPGQGEETQYF
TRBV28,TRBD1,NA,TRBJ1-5,TGTGCCAGCCTCCCGGGGACAGGGGTTTACCAGCCCCAGCATTTT,CASLPGTGVYQPQHF
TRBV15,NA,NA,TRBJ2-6,TGTGCCACCAGCAGAGGCCCGGGTTTCTCTGGGGCCAACGTCCTGACTTTC,CATSRGPGFSGANVLTF
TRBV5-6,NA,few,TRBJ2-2,TGTGCCAGCAGATTCCAAAACACCGGGGAGCTGTTTTTT,CASRFQNTGELFF